This TCR beta chain emerged from a study of blood T cell repertoires in COVID-19. Study at large: PBMCs, B-cell-depleted T cells, or T cells were the source of the cDNA or gDNA that made up the material.

Germline V lookup: CDR1 SEHNR, CDR2 FQNEAQ (reference sequence). The ends were cut back, 6 bases at V and 1 base at J, with 14 bases in the middle. The CDR3 has 15 residues. Authors' processing steps: Estimates of nucleated cell counts were drawn from the amplification of reference gene primers. Method: immunoSEQ multiplex PCR; TCRdb's copy keeps in-frame clones and lacks some. V, J and clone size are taken as reported in that table, and D and trimming were inferred from the DNA itself. This sample has about 170,000 clones; approximately 84% occur once, and the top ten carry 7% to 8%. The sequence derives from a woman in her forties or fifties who had recovered from COVID-19. The sequencing input was PBMCs or T cells enriched from blood (not recorded which). The chain couples TRBV7-9 to TRBJ2-3, with TRBD2 as a possible D gene (6 bases). Here the CDR3 DNA reads TGTGCCAGCAGGGGCAGACTAGTAGGCACAGATACGCAGTATTTT. Translation: CASRGRLVGTDTQYF.